This TCR beta chain was found in a study of beta chain features in type 1 diabetes. The isolated RNA, all of it, was reverse transcribed, so expressed TCRB transcripts were what got sequenced. Measured with immunoSEQ multiplex PCR; TCRdb has only the in-frame clones, and not every one. This sample has 250,000 or so clones, with 27% found just once. Details on this clone: What it binds is not known.

Trimming removed 5 bases from V and 5 bases from J; junction bases left unmatched: 4. CDR1 and CDR2 (germline): SGHTA, FQGNSA. The CDR3 is 13 residues long. Overall study findings and caveats: Naive, central memory and Treg TCRB repertoires seemed to resemble each other more closely in patients than they did in healthy donors. An over-representation of cells with high TCR expression could result from cDNA sequencing.

The clonotype was recovered from a man aged 30-40 years in good health. Sample: central memory CD4+ T cells from blood. The V gene is TRBV7-2, the J gene TRBJ2-5; 8 nucleotides agree with TRBD1. The CDR3 sequence is CASSPGGQETQYF. Written as DNA, the CDR3 is TGTGCCAGCAGCCCAGGGGGCCAGGAGACCCAGTACTTC.